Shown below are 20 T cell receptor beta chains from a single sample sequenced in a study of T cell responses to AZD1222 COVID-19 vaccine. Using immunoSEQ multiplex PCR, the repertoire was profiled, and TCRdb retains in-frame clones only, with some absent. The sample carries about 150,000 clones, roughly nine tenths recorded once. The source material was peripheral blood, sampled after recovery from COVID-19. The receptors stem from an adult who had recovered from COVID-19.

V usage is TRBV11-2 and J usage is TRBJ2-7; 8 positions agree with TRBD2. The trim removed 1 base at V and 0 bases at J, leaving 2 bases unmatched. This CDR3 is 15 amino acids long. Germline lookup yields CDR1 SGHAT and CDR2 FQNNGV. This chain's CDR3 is CASSLASGPSYEQYF. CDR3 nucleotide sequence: TGTGCCAGCAGCTTAGCTAGCGGGCCCTCCTACGAGCAGTACTTC.

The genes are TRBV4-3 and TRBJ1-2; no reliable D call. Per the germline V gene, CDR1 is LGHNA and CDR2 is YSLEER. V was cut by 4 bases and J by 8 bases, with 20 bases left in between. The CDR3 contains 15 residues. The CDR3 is CASSRRSTGSQGYTF. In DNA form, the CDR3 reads TGCGCCAGCAGCCGCCGGTCGACGGGCAGTCAAGGCTACACCTTC.

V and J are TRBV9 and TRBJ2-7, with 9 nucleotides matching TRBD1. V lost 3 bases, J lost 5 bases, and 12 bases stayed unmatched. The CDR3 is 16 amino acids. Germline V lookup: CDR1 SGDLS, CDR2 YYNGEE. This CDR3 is CASSEGGDRDRHEQYF. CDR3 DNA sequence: TGTGCCAGCAGCGAGGGTGGGGACAGGGATCGACACGAGCAGTACTTC.

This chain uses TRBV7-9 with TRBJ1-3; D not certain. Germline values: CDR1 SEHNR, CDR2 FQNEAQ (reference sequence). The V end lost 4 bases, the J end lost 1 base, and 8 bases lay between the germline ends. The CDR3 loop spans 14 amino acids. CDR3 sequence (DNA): TGTGCCAGCAGCTCGACCGATTCTGGAAACACCATATATTTT. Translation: CASSSTDSGNTIYF. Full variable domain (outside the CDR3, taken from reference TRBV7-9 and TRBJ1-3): DTGVSQNPRHKITKRGQNVTFRCDPISEHNRLYWYRQTLGQGPEFLTYFQNEAQLEKSRLLSDRFSAERPKGSFSTLEIQRTEQGDSAMYLCASSSTDSGNTIYFGEGSWLTVV.

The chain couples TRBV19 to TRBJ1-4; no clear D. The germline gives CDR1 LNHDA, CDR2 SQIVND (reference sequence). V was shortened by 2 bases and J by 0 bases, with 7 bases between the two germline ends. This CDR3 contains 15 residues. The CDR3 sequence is CASSIRQATNEKLFF. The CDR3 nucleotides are TGTGCCAGTAGTATACGGCAGGCAACTAATGAAAAACTGTTTTTT.

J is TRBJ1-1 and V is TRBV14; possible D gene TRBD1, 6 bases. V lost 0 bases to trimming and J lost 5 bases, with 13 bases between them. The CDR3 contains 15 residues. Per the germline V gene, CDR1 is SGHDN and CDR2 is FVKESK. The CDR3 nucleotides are TGTGCCAGCAGCCAAGATGGGGAGGGGGTTACTGAAGCTTTCTTT. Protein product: CASSQDGEGVTEAFF.

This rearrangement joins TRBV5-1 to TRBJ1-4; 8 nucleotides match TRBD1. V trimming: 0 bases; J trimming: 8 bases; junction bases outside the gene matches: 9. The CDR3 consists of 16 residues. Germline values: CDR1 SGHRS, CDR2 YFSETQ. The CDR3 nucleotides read TGCGCCAGCAGCTTGGGGGGGACAGGCCTGAGGGAAAAACTGTTTTTT. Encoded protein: CASSLGGTGLREKLFF.

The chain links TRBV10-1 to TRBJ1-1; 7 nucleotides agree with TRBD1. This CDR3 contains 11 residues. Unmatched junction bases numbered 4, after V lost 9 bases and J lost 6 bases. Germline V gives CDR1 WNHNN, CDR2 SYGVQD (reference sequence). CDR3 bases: TGCGCCAGAAGACAGGGTCCTGAAGCTTTCTTT. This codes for CARRQGPEAFF.

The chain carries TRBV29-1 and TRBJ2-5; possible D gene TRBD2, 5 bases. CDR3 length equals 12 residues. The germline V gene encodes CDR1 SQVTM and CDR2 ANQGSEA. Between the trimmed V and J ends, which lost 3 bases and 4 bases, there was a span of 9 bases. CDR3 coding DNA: TGCAGCGTTGAGGAGGCTCGAGAGACCCAGTACTTC. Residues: CSVEEARETQYF.

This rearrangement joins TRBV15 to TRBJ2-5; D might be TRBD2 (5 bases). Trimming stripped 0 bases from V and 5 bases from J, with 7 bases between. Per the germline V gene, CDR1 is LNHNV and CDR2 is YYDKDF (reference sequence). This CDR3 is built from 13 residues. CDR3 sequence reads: CATSRDPGETQYF. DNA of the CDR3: TGTGCCACCAGCAGAGATCCGGGGGAGACCCAGTACTTC.

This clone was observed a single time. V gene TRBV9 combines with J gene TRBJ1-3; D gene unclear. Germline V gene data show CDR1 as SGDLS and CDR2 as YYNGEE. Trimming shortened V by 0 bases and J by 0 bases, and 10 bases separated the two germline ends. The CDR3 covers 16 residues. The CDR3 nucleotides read TGTGCCAGCAGCGTAGGTCAGATAAACTCTGGAAACACCATATATTTT. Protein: CASSVGQINSGNTIYF. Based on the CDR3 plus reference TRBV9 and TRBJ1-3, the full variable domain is DSGVTQTPKHLITATGQRVTLRCSPRSGDLSVYWYQQSLDQGLQFLIQYYNGEERAKGNILERFSAQQFPDLHSELNLSSLELGDSALYFCASSVGQINSGNTIYFGEGSWLTVV.

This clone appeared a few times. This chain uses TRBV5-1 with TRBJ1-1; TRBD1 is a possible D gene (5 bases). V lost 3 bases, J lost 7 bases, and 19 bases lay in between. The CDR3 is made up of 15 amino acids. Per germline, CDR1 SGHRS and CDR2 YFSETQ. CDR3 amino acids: CASSSRRGTDNEAFF. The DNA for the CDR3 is TGCGCCAGCAGCTCAAGGCGGGGTACGGACAATGAAGCTTTCTTT.

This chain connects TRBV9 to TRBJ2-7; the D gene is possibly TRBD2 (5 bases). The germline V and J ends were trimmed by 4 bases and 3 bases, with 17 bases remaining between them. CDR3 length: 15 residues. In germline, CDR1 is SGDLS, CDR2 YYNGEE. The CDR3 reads CASSNGPFGDYEQYF. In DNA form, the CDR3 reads TGTGCCAGCAGCAACGGGCCCTTCGGGGACTACGAGCAGTACTTC. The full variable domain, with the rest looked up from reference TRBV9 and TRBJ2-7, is DSGVTQTPKHLITATGQRVTLRCSPRSGDLSVYWYQQSLDQGLQFLIQYYNGEERAKGNILERFSAQQFPDLHSELNLSSLELGDSALYFCASSNGPFGDYEQYFGPGTRLTVT.

The CDR3, as DNA: TGCGCCAGCAGCCAAGACCCCCCAGTCATCTCCTATAATTCACCCCTCCACTTT. As protein: CASSQDPPVISYNSPLHF. The V and J genes are TRBV4-3 and TRBJ1-6; D is unresolved. Looked up from germline, CDR1 is LGHNA and CDR2 is YSLEER. The CDR3 consists of 18 residues. Trimming removed 0 bases at V and 0 bases at J, with 12 bases between.

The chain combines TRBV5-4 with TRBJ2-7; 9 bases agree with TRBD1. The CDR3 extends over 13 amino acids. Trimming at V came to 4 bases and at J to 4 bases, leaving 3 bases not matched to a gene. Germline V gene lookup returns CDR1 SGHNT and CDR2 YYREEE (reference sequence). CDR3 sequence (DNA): TGTGCCAGCAGCGCGACAGGGGGGTACGAGCAGTACTTC. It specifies CASSATGGYEQYF.

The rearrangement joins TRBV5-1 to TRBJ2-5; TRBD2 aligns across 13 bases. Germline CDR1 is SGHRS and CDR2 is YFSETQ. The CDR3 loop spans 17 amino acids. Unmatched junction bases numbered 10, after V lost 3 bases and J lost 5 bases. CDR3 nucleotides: TGCGCCAGCAGCTACCAAACCGGACTAGCGGGAGTGGAGACCCAGTACTTC. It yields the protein CASSYQTGLAGVETQYF.

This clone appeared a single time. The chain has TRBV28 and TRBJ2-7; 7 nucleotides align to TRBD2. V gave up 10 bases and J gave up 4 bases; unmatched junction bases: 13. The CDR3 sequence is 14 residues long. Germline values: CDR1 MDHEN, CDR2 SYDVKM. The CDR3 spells CATISGTTRYEQYF. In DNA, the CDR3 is TGTGCCACTATCTCCGGGACTACCCGATACGAGCAGTACTTC.

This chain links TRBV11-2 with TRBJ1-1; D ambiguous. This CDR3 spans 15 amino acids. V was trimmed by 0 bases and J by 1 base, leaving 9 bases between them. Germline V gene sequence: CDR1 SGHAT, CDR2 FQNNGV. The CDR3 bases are TGTGCCAGCAGCTTAGATCTCCTAGCGAACACTGAAGCTTTCTTT. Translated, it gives CASSLDLLANTEAFF.

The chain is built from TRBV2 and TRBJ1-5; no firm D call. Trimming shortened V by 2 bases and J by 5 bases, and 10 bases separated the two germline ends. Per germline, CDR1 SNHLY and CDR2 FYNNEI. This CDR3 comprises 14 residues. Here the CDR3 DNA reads TGTGCCAGCAGTGAAATCAAAGGACATCAGCCCCAGCATTTT. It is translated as CASSEIKGHQPQHF.

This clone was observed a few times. The CDR3 here is CSVARGVETQYF. Written as DNA, the CDR3 is TGCAGCGTTGCCAGGGGTGTGGAGACCCAGTACTTC. V usage is TRBV29-1 and J usage is TRBJ2-5, with a possible D match to TRBD1 (6 bases). In germline, CDR1 is SQVTM, CDR2 ANQGSEA. The CDR3 loop spans 12 amino acids. With 4 bases removed from V and 5 bases from J, the gap between germline ends came to 11 bases.